This T cell receptor (beta chain) was identified during a study of shared clonotypes between healthy human individuals (dated by TCRdb to 2018 to 2021). Concerning the study at large: A couple of women and a few men aged 18 to 49 years were included in the cohort. Per donor, three plates each were used for CD4 naive and CD4 memory, two for CD8 naive, and one for CD8 memory. The study deeply sequenced blood TCR repertoires of about 5 healthy adults to estimate repertoire size and the extent of clonotype sharing between individuals. Different laboratories and diverse techniques were used to prepare libraries and sequence TCR repertoires, to increase sequencing depth and limit assay-specific biases. Leukapheresis yielded between about 0.94 and 9 billion PBMCs per donor.

On this clone: The clone's antigen remains unknown. There are no base qualities to consult, and no much larger clone falls within one base.

Donors were healthy HIV-negative adults with no recently reported acute infections or vaccinations. Every donor was a Caucasian adult living in Nashville, Tennessee, USA. CD4+ T cells were enriched by magnetic negative selection; naive cells were then positively selected on CD45RA, and the negative fraction formed the memory subset. After blood collection by leukapheresis, PBMCs were isolated using Ficoll-Histopaque density gradient centrifugation and then cryopreserved in the vapor phase of liquid nitrogen. Analytical flow cytometry was used to check the purity and quantity of every magnetically sorted T cell population. Genomic DNA was isolated from every sorted fraction and measured by UV absorbance on a Nanodrop 2000c. Its CDR3 holds 11 amino acids, cysteine through phenylalanine. Only the CDR3 part of the read is kept: 33 bases, read in frame from the first base. V sheds 4 bases and J sheds 10 bases, leaving 11 bases between their ends. CDR1 and CDR2, looked up from the germline V gene (reference sequence), are MNHEY and SMNVEV.

Using the deep immunoSEQ assay, multiplex PCR amplified TCR CDR3 regions from genomic DNA. Extracted genomic DNA from each cell subset was distributed evenly across all wells of several immunoSEQ 96-well plates, and each plate was treated as a replicate. For sorted subsets, around 200 ng genomic DNA, equal to 25,000 to 35,000 T cell genomes, was loaded into each replicate PCR. Purified libraries were measured with a Qubit 3.0 fluorometer, size-checked on a Bioanalyzer 2100, and measured again with the KAPA Library Quantification kit. Every immunoSEQ 96-well plate was sequenced on a separate single-read 150-cycle Illumina NextSeq 550 flow cell. The original methods were these. Because only junctional sequences without quality scores were contained in the immunoSEQ output, filtering matching that applied to full-length reads could not be performed. To assign V/J genes and CDR3, sequences were annotated against IMGT germline references using PyIR, a Python wrapper for IgBLAST v1.9. Any read was removed if the V/J assignment was weak (E-value above 1e-6), the CDR3 was missing, or the read contained stop codons, out-of-frame junctions, or ambiguous translated residues. V3J clonotypes were defined as sequences sharing an identical inferred V gene, J gene, and CDR3 amino acid sequence. Percentage overlap between repertoires was calculated by dividing the number of shared unique clonotypes by the size of the smaller repertoire. Three approaches were used to assess repertoire richness: RTK rarefaction, the Chao1 estimator, and Recon v2.1 estimates of unobserved clonotypes. OLGA was used to compute generation probabilities for all TCRbeta clonotypes that the gDNA method yielded from a few donors. TCRdb limited this immuneACCESS table to in-frame rearrangements with V and J called. A share of clones is missing; checked studies link under half to unresolved V genes, and the rest is unexplained. The DNA gave D and trimming, while V, J and clone size come from that table. Counted in this sample were a few million clones; approximately 90% of them appeared once. Roughly 0.34% of the sample is taken by the ten largest.

Study-wide conclusions, independent of this receptor: When a handful of donors were compared, the shared fraction of clonotypes was about 5% for naive CD4, more than 3% for naive CD8, more than 2% for memory CD4, and approximately 0.4% for memory CD8. Compared with non-shared clonotypes, the clonotypes found in all four sorted-subset donors had higher generation probabilities. The small number of donors limited the genetic and exposure-history diversity represented. Sampling was limited to blood, and TCR repertoires in tissue likely differ from TCR repertoires in blood. Even with the large sequencing depth, rarefaction of the sorted-subset datasets indicated that sequencing was incomplete. Naive subsets generally had larger estimated clonotype richness than memory subsets did. Pairwise subsampling led to the expectation that sequencing depth would affect the degree of clonotype sharing among donors.

This chain joins TRBV27 to TRBJ2-7; the D gene is perhaps TRBD2, on 7 matching bases. The specimen sequenced was naive CD4+ T cells from PBMCs. Taken with the paper, the label for cell subset or site translates to: CD45RA+ positively selected. The TCR was taken from a man aged 18 to 29 in good health. Some clones in this sample may be carry-over from other donors' samples. The nucleotide sequence reads TGTGCCAGCAGTTGGGGGGGCAGACAGTACTTC. Protein translation: CASSWGGRQYF.